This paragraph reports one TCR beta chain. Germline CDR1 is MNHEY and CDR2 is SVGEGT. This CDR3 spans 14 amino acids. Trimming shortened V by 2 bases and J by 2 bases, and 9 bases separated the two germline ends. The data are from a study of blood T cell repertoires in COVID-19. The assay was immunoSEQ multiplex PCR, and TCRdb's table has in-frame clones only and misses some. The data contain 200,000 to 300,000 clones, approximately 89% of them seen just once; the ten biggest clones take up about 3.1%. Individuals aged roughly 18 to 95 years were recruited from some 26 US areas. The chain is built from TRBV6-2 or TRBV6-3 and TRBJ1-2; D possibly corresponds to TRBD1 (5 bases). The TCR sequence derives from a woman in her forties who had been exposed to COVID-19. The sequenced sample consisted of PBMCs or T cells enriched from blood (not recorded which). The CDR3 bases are TGTGCCAGCAGTTACCTACAGGCAAACTATGGCTACACCTTC. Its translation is CASSYLQANYGYTF.